One T cell receptor (beta chain) is described in this entry. Its antigen is currently not known. There are no base qualities to consult, and no much larger clone falls within one base. Stable Graves' hyperthyroidism was defined as the absence of progression to ophthalmopathy over 18 months of follow-up. Hyperthyroidism patients were aged 18 to 65 years and newly diagnosed, with disease duration of less than 2 months. Any patient with an uncontrolled infection, another autoimmune disease, pregnancy or lactation was excluded. Clinical symptoms, serum thyroxine and TRAb, thyroid ultrasound, and orbital computed tomography formed the basis for the diagnoses. PBMCs were isolated from about 10 ml of fresh peripheral blood by Ficoll-Paque density gradient centrifugation. Trizol reagent was used to extract total RNA, and RNA quality was then checked on an Agilent 2100 Bioanalyzer. There are 12 amino acids in the CDR3, from cysteine to phenylalanine inclusive. The retained sequence is limited to the CDR3, 36 bases, with the frame set at the first base. As encoded in the germline V gene (reference sequence), CDR1 is MNHEY while CDR2 is SMNVEV. V was cut back by 6 bases and J by 10 bases, leaving a gap of 13 bases between them.

The sample comes from a study of T cells in Graves' hyperthyroidism and ophthalmopathy (dated by TCRdb to between 2018 and 2021). Regarding the research as a whole: Peripheral blood samples were taken at the time of initial diagnosis, prior to any treatment. TCR V-J signatures able to tell the groups apart were searched for in a discovery cohort of around 95 patients, of whom about 40 had Graves' ophthalmopathy and about 55 had stable Graves' hyperthyroidism. Prospective prediction of ophthalmopathy was tested in an independent validation cohort consisting of about 19 hyperthyroidism patients and more than 15 patients who later progressed to ophthalmopathy. The approximately 100 discovery patients were divided at random into training and test sets in a 7:3 ratio. Thyroid tissue and blood T-cell repertoires from more than five Graves' hyperthyroidism patients were also compared in the study. After sampling, hyperthyroidism patients received methimazole starting at 30 mg daily, and ophthalmopathy patients received high-dose intravenous methylprednisolone. According to the paper, TCR Vbeta CDR3 sequencing was carried out on over 130 peripheral blood samples, which came from more than 40 ophthalmopathy, fewer than 80 hyperthyroidism and roughly 17 progressor patients.

Findings and caveats that apply to the study as a whole: A model built on a 13 V-J signature distinguished ophthalmopathy from stable hyperthyroidism, reaching about 88% sensitivity and about 81% specificity in cross-validation and 80%/75% in testing. In validation, progression to ophthalmopathy was predicted by the model with around 71% sensitivity and roughly 72% specificity, a median of approximately 6.5 months before onset. Sample size was not statistically predetermined, and blinding of investigators to group allocation was not performed. Most expanded thyroid clonotypes (frequency above 0.001) were also detected in blood, suggesting blood repertoires may reflect thyroid immune responses.

Amplification of TCR beta CDR3 regions was carried out from RNA transcripts. A first-round RT-PCR of the TCR CDR3 used the HTBI primer set with the Qiagen OneStep RT-PCR kit. A second multiplex PCR round built the libraries, followed by size selection and purification. Libraries were sequenced paired-end with 100 bp reads on an Illumina HiSeq2000. Under the source paper's analysis protocol: Raw data were processed with SOAPnuke, discarding reads with adapters, uncalled bases, mean Phred below 15, or no exact constant-primer or identifier match. High-quality paired reads were merged with COPE v1.2.5, and unique nucleotide sequences were defined as clonotypes. MiTCR v1.1 was used to align the clonotypes against IMGT TRBV, TRBD and TRBJ reference segments. The analysis was restricted to V-J combinations with a frequency above 0.0001, which together covered 99% to 99.2% of the repertoires. A TCS score was defined as the ratio of F50 (clonal expansion) to E x V (chaos), with BLOSUM62-based TCRdist applied between CDR3 peptides within each V-J. Welch's t-statistics and random forest reduced roughly 540 V-J features to roughly 13, which were used in a naive Bayes classifier (R e1071). Clones were called with MiXCR by TCRdb after fastp trimmed the public reads at Q25, and only in-frame beta chains were retained. For every CDR3 protein sequence, its rows merge into one entry that carries the most common genes and DNA. These V and J calls are TCRdb output, not the study's own analysis. The sample data list roughly 300,000 distinct CDR3 sequences, and around a fifth of these were observed just once. Of the sample, roughly 52% falls within the top ten clones.

The TCR comes from a woman aged 45-60 years with Graves' hyperthyroidism. The sequenced sample consisted of blood. Recombination joined TRBV27 with TRBJ1-5; confidence is insufficient to name the D gene. The CDR3 corresponds to CASSGRTGPQHF. The nucleotide sequence is given as TGTGCCAGCAGCGGACGGACGGGACCCCAGCATTTT.